Listed below are T cell receptor beta chains from one sample, sequenced in a study of shared clonotypes between healthy human individuals. The table came from immunoSEQ multiplex PCR; TCRdb's copy has only in-frame clones and leaves some out. This sample carries about 2 million clones, 95% of them seen once, and the ten largest clones take 0.1% to 0.15%. Sequenced input: naive CD4+ T cells sorted from blood. The receptor source for this set is a man between 18 and 35 years old in good health. The CDR3 runs from the conserved cysteine through the conserved F or W. A D gene is named only where the DNA matches it firmly. Some rows mark clone size as missing; the rest say once, few, many or name a class of expanded clone.

d_gene	v_gene	abundance	j_gene	CDR3aa	CDR3nt
.	TRBV9	.	TRBJ1-6	CASSVAASRDSPLHF	TGTGCCAGCAGCGTAGCTGCATCACGGGATTCACCCCTCCACTTT
TRBD2	TRBV5-1	.	TRBJ2-7	CASSLTTSGGDRFAYEQYF	TGCGCCAGCAGCTTGACGACTAGCGGGGGGGACCGATTTGCCTACGAGCAGTACTTC
TRBD2	TRBV7-2	.	TRBJ2-3	CASSPWRLAGTDTQYF	TGTGCCAGCAGCCCATGGCGTCTAGCGGGCACAGATACGCAGTATTTT
TRBD2	TRBV7-3	.	TRBJ2-3	CASSPRGASDTQYF	TGTGCCAGCAGCCCGCGGGGGGCCTCAGATACGCAGTATTTT
.	TRBV5-1	.	TRBJ2-7	CASTEPPLYEQYF	TGCGCCAGCACGGAACCACCCCTCTACGAGCAGTACTTC
TRBD2	TRBV11-1	once	TRBJ2-7	CASSPGLAMAYEQYF	TGTGCCAGCAGCCCGGGACTAGCAATGGCCTACGAGCAGTACTTC
.	TRBV30	.	TRBJ2-4	CAWEGKNIQYF	TGTGCCTGGGAGGGAAAAAACATTCAGTACTTC
TRBD2	TRBV5-4	.	TRBJ2-1	CASSLLAVDNEQFF	TGTGCCAGCAGCTTACTAGCGGTAGACAATGAGCAGTTCTTC
.	TRBV6-1	once	TRBJ2-5	CAISGVQETQYF	TGTGCCATCTCGGGGGTCCAAGAGACCCAGTACTTC
TRBD1	TRBV18	.	TRBJ2-2	CASSLWDSLELFF	TGTGCCAGCTCACTATGGGACAGCTTGGAGCTGTTTTTT
.	TRBV30	.	TRBJ1-1	CAWSVPDRWNTEAFF	TGTGCCTGGAGTGTACCCGACAGGTGGAACACTGAAGCTTTCTTT
TRBD1	TRBV2	.	TRBJ1-3	CASSGDSRNTIYF	TGTGCCAGCAGTGGGGACAGTCGAAACACCATATATTTT
.	TRBV6-1	.	TRBJ2-7	CASFWGDRRGREYF	TGTGCCAGCTTCTGGGGGGACAGAAGAGGTCGGGAGTACTTC
TRBD1	TRBV18	once	TRBJ1-5	CASSPNGQGLRHF	TGTGCCAGCTCACCCAACGGACAGGGCCTCCGGCATTTT
.	TRBV30	.	TRBJ1-2	CAWMSGGRNYGYTF	TGTGCCTGGATGTCGGGGGGCCGGAACTATGGCTACACCTTC
.	TRBV15	.	TRBJ2-7	CATSSGKGYEQYF	TGTGCCACCAGCTCCGGTAAGGGCTACGAGCAGTACTTC
.	TRBV9	.	TRBJ1-1	CASSVGEGRTEAFF	TGTGCCAGCAGCGTAGGGGAGGGGCGGACTGAAGCTTTCTTT
.	TRBV6-5	.	TRBJ1-3	CASSSRTSGNTIYF	TGTGCCAGCAGTTCCCGGACATCTGGAAACACCATATATTTT